These 23 T cell receptor beta chains came from one sample sequenced in a study of CD8+ T cells in alopecia areata. RNA extraction and reverse transcription yielded cDNA as sequencing template. Clones were read by immunoSEQ multiplex PCR, and TCRdb kept only the in-frame ones, dropping some. In the table there are some 150,000 clones, less than 75% of which are singletons. The sequences come from CD8+ T cells sorted from blood, collected at week 0. The receptors derive from a human donor with alopecia areata.

The chain recombines TRBV9 with TRBJ2-5, with 10 bases that match TRBD1. The ends lost 4 bases at V and 5 bases at J; junction bases unmatched: 8. The CDR3 sequence is 15 residues long. Germline V CDR1 and CDR2: SGDLS, YYNGEE. CDR3 sequence (DNA): TGTGCCAGCAGCTCCCGACAGGGGGCTGGGGAGACCCAGTACTTC. Translated: CASSSRQGAGETQYF.

V usage is TRBV10-3 and J usage is TRBJ1-2, with a tentative D call TRBD1 (5 bases). This CDR3 contains 20 residues. Germline V gives CDR1 ENHRY, CDR2 SYGVKD. Trimming pared 4 bases from V and 5 bases from J, leaving 32 bases between. In nucleotides, the CDR3 is TGTGCCATCAGTGTGACCTTTCCGGACATGCCCCAGCGGTCGACTTATGGCTACACCTTC. It specifies CAISVTFPDMPQRSTYGYTF.

The chain employs TRBV19 and TRBJ2-7; no reliable D call. Germline V gene data show CDR1 as LNHDA and CDR2 as SQIVND (reference sequence). CDR3 length equals 11 residues. Trimming took off 4 bases at V and 6 bases at J, with 7 bases between the two ends. CDR3 DNA sequence: TGTGCCAGTAGTAAGGGCTCCGAGCAGTACTTC. This translates into CASSKGSEQYF.

V is TRBV10-3 and J is TRBJ1-1; D is unclear. The CDR3 has 11 amino acids. V was shortened by 9 bases and J by 1 base, with 6 bases between the two germline ends. Germline V gives CDR1 ENHRY, CDR2 SYGVKD. CDR3 residues: CAISSNTEAFF. The DNA of the CDR3 is TGTGCCATTTCATCGAACACTGAAGCTTTCTTT.

This clone came up a few times. The rearrangement joins TRBV2 to TRBJ1-6; D is perhaps TRBD1 (6 bases). This CDR3 has 15 amino acids. Trimming cost V 1 base and J 4 bases, with 8 bases left between them. Per the germline V gene, CDR1 is SNHLY and CDR2 is FYNNEI. The DNA of the CDR3 is TGTGCCAGCAGTGAAGAAGGACAGTATAATTCACCCCTCCACTTT. Translation gives CASSEEGQYNSPLHF.

The chain employs TRBV30 and TRBJ1-5, with 7 bases identical to TRBD1. The CDR3 consists of 14 residues. Trimming removed 3 bases from V and 3 bases from J; junction bases left unmatched: 5. From germline, CDR1 is GTSNPN and CDR2 SVGIG (reference sequence). The CDR3 nucleotides are TGTGCCTGGAGGACGACAGGGAACAATCAGCCCCAGCATTTT. Translated, it gives CAWRTTGNNQPQHF.

The J gene is TRBJ2-7, the V gene TRBV29-1; either TRBD1 or TRBD2 may supply D (5 bases each). Germline V gives CDR1 SQVTM, CDR2 ANQGSEA. CDR3 size: 12 residues. The V end was cut by 2 bases, the J end by 6 bases, with 11 bases between. CDR3 in amino acids: CSVEFEGFEQYF. Here the CDR3 DNA reads TGCAGCGTTGAATTTGAGGGGTTCGAGCAGTACTTC.

CDR3: CASSESGVMVADEQYF. The CDR3 DNA is TGTGCCAGCAGTGAATCGGGTGTTATGGTTGCGGACGAGCAGTACTTC. The chain joins TRBV2 to TRBJ2-7; D unresolved. The CDR3 has 16 residues. CDR1 SNHLY and CDR2 FYNNEI come from the germline V gene. V was shortened by 2 bases and J by 5 bases, with 19 bases between the two germline ends.

The chain has TRBV5-6 and TRBJ1-1; perhaps TRBD1 as D (5 bases). V dropped 0 bases and J dropped 5 bases, with 14 bases sitting between them. The CDR3 totals 15 residues. Germline lookup yields CDR1 SGHDT and CDR2 YYEEEE. For the CDR3, the DNA is TGTGCCAGCAGCTTGGGATTGAGGGGAGGGACTGAAGCTTTCTTT. Amino acids: CASSLGLRGGTEAFF.

In regard to this clone: This specimen includes other DNA sequences encoding the same CDR3. The rearrangement links TRBV4-1 to TRBJ1-1; weak D call: TRBD1 (5 bases). Looked up from germline, CDR1 is MGHRA and CDR2 is YSYEKL. The CDR3 sequence is 14 residues long. Trimming cost V 3 bases and J 2 bases, with 10 bases left between them. For the CDR3, the DNA is TGCGCCAGCAGCCAGGGGACTATTAACACTGAAGCTTTCTTT. Its translation is CASSQGTINTEAFF.

The table lists this clone with a few counts. The V gene is TRBV19, the J gene TRBJ2-2; tentative D call: TRBD2 (6 bases). V was shortened by 4 bases and J by 2 bases, with 8 bases between the two germline ends. The V gene's germline CDR1 is LNHDA and CDR2 SQIVND (reference sequence). The CDR3 extends over 14 amino acids. The chain's CDR3 is CASSRTTNTGELFF. Here the CDR3 DNA reads TGTGCCAGTAGTAGGACTACCAACACCGGGGAGCTGTTTTTT.

J is TRBJ2-7 and V is TRBV30; D might be TRBD1 or TRBD2, each matching 5 bases. The CDR3 runs 14 residues. The germline V gene has CDR1 GTSNPN and CDR2 SVGIG (reference sequence). The V end lost 2 bases, the J end lost 0 bases, and 11 bases lay between the germline ends. CDR3 region: CAWSWGSSSYEQYF. CDR3 nucleotides: TGTGCCTGGAGTTGGGGGAGTAGCTCCTACGAGCAGTACTTC.

The chain recombines TRBV29-1 with TRBJ2-3, with TRBD2 identical over 10 bases. This CDR3 region has 15 residues. The germline gives CDR1 SQVTM, CDR2 ANQGSEA. The V gene end was trimmed by 3 bases and the J gene end by 1 base; junction bases not matched to a gene: 4. Written as DNA, the CDR3 is TGCAGCGTTGAGGAGCGGGGGGGCCGCACAGATACGCAGTATTTT. Translated: CSVEERGGRTDTQYF.

This chain joins TRBV19 and TRBJ1-1; no definite D call. V lost 6 bases, J lost 2 bases, and 10 bases lay in between. Germline CDR1 reads LNHDA; CDR2 reads SQIVND (reference sequence). The CDR3 length is 13 residues. The CDR3 DNA is TGTGCCAGTAGCCTCACAAGCAACACTGAAGCTTTCTTT. Its protein is CASSLTSNTEAFF.

This clone was observed a few times. This chain links TRBV13 with TRBJ2-2, with 7 positions matching TRBD2. From germline, CDR1 is PRHDT and CDR2 FYEKMQ (reference sequence). The J segment lost 2 bases and the V segment lost 5 bases, leaving 14 bases of the junction unmatched. The CDR3 loop spans 18 amino acids. The CDR3, as DNA: TGTGCCAGCAGCCCCAAAATTCTAGCGGCGGCCAACACCGGGGAGCTGTTTTTT. It translates to CASSPKILAAANTGELFF.

This clone was counted between two and nine times. The rearrangement joins TRBV27 to TRBJ1-1, with D perhaps TRBD1 (6 bases). Germline V gene sequence: CDR1 MNHEY, CDR2 SMNVEV (reference sequence). V was trimmed by 5 bases and J by 1 base, leaving 11 bases between them. The CDR3 totals 14 residues. The CDR3 DNA reads TGTGCCAGCAGTACCGTACAGGGGAACACTGAAGCTTTCTTT. Translating it yields CASSTVQGNTEAFF.

For the CDR3, the DNA is TGTGCCAGCAGTTTATCGCAGGGTATGAACACTGAAGCTTTCTTT. Translating it yields CASSLSQGMNTEAFF. The V gene is TRBV27, the J gene TRBJ1-1; D may be TRBD1 (5 bases). CDR1 is MNHEY and CDR2 is SMNVEV in the germline V gene (reference sequence). Deletions cut 0 bases from V and 0 bases from J, with 8 bases between. The CDR3 spans 15 residues.

The J gene is TRBJ2-1, the V gene TRBV2, with unresolved D. Between the trimmed V and J ends, which lost 10 bases and 0 bases, there was a span of 10 bases. This CDR3 is built from 13 residues. In germline, CDR1 is SNHLY, CDR2 FYNNEI. The CDR3 is CAIERVSYNEQFF. The CDR3 nucleotides read TGTGCCATCGAAAGGGTCTCCTACAATGAGCAGTTCTTC.

V and J are TRBV6-1 and TRBJ1-5; D not resolved. Germline V gene sequence: CDR1 MNHNS, CDR2 SASEGT. This CDR3 comprises 15 residues. The V gene lost 4 bases and the J gene lost 0 bases, with 10 bases spanning the gap. The DNA of the CDR3 is TGTGCCAGCAGTGTTGCGAGCATTAGCAATCAGCCCCAGCATTTT. Amino acids: CASSVASISNQPQHF.

The rearrangement links TRBV19 to TRBJ1-5, with D maybe TRBD1 (5 bases). V was cut by 7 bases and J by 10 bases, with 14 bases left in between. The CDR3 covers 12 residues. Germline CDR1 is LNHDA and CDR2 is SQIVND (reference sequence). The CDR3 is CASTMGGQPQHF. CDR3 nucleotide sequence: TGTGCCAGTACCATGGGGGGTCAACCCCAGCATTTT.

V gene TRBV7-9 combines with J gene TRBJ2-5; D is possibly TRBD1 (6 bases). Per germline, CDR1 SEHNR and CDR2 FQNEAQ (reference sequence). This CDR3 has 13 residues. The V gene lost 4 bases and the J gene lost 2 bases, with 8 bases spanning the gap. This CDR3 reads CASSWDIQETQYF. CDR3 sequence (DNA): TGTGCCAGCAGCTGGGACATTCAAGAGACCCAGTACTTC.

V usage is TRBV27 and J usage is TRBJ2-2; 7 nucleotides agree with TRBD2. In germline, CDR1 is MNHEY, CDR2 SMNVEV (reference sequence). The CDR3 is 15 amino acids. J was trimmed by 0 bases and V by 3 bases; bases with no gene match: 1. Written as DNA, the CDR3 is TGTGCCAGCAGTTTGGGACTATCGAACACCGGGGAGCTGTTTTTT. The encoded protein is CASSLGLSNTGELFF.

The chain carries TRBV2 and TRBJ2-7, with 9 bases lining up with TRBD1. The V segment lost 8 bases and the J segment 2 bases; nucleotides outside the gene matches: 7. The CDR3 is 14 residues long. Germline CDR1 and CDR2: SNHLY and FYNNEI. CDR3 sequence reads: CASSPGTGPYEQYF. CDR3 coding DNA: TGTGCCAGCTCGCCCGGGACAGGGCCCTACGAGCAGTACTTC.